The T cell receptor (beta chain) described here comes from a study of control samples from healthy donors and cancer patients. Sequenced by immunoSEQ multiplex PCR; TCRdb stores in-frame clones only, minus some. The data hold 98,000 or so clones, with roughly four fifths observed a single time. Germline CDR1 is SEHNR and CDR2 is FQNEAQ (reference sequence). The ends lost 5 bases at V and 6 bases at J; junction bases unmatched: 14. CDR3 length: 16 residues. This clone was counted a single time. The sample was blood. The receptor comes from a man in his sixties in good health. This sequence joins TRBV7-9 and TRBJ2-7; 9 bases map to TRBD1. CDR3 DNA: TGTGCCAGCAGCCGTTTCTACCGGGACAGGGCTAGCGAGCAGTACTTC. Protein sequence: CASSRFYRDRASEQYF.